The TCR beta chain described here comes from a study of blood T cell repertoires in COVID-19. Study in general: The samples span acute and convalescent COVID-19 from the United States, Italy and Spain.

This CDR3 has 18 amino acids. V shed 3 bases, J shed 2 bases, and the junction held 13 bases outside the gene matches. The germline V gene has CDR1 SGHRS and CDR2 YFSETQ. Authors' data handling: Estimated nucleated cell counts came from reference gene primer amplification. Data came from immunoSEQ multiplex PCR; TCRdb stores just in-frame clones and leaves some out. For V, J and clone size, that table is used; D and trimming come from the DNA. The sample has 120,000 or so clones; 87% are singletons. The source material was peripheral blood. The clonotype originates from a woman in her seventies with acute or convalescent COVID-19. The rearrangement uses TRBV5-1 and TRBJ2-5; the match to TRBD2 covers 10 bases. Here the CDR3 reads CASSSLVGSGGLQETQYF. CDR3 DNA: TGCGCCAGCAGCTCCCTGGTTGGTAGCGGGGGGCTACAAGAGACCCAGTACTTC. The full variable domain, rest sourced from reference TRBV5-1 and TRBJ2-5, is KAGVTQTPRYLIKTRGQQVTLSCSPISGHRSVSWYQQTPGQGLQFLFEYFSETQRNKGNFPGRFSGRQFSNSRSEMNVSTLELGDSALYLCASSSLVGSGGLQETQYFGPGTRLLVL.